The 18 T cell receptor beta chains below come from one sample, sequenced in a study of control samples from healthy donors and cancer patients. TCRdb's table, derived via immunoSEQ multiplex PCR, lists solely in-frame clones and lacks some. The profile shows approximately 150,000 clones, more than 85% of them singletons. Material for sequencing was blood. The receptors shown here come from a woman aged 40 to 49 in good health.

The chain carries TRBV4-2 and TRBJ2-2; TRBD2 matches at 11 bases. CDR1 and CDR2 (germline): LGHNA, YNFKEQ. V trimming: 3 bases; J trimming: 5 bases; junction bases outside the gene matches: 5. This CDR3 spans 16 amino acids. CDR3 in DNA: TGTGCCAGCAGCCAGGGGGGACTAGCGGTGACCGGGGAGCTGTTTTTT. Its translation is CASSQGGLAVTGELFF.

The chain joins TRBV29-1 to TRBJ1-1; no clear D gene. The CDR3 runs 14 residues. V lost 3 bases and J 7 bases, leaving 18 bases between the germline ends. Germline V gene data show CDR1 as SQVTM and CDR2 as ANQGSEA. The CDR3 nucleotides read TGCAGCGTTGATGGGTGGCGGTGGAATGGTGAAGCTTTCTTT. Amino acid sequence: CSVDGWRWNGEAFF.

The CDR3, as DNA: TGTGCCAGCAGTGAAGTCAAGGCGGCAGGGGGCCCCTACGAGCAGTACTTC. Translating it yields CASSEVKAAGGPYEQYF. The chain couples TRBV6-1 to TRBJ2-7; 8 positions agree with TRBD1. The CDR3 spans 17 residues. V shed 1 base and J 2 bases; nucleotides not matched to a gene: 10. Germline values: CDR1 MNHNS, CDR2 SASEGT.

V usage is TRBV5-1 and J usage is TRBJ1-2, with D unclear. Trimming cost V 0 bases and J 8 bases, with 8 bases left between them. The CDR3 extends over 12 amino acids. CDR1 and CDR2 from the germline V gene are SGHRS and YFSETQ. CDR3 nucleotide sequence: TGCGCCAGCAGCTTGGATGGGAAAGGCTACACCTTC. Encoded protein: CASSLDGKGYTF.

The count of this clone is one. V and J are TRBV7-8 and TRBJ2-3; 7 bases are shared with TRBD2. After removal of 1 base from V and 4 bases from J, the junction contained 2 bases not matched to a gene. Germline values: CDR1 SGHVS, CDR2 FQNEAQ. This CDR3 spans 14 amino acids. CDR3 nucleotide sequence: TGTGCCAGCAGCTTAGGGGGGGGTTCAGATACGCAGTATTTT. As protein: CASSLGGGSDTQYF.

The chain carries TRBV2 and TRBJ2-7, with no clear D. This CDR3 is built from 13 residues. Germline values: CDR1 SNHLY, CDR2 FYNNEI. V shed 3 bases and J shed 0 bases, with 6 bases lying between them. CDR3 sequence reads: CASSETSSYEQYF. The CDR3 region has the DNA TGTGCCAGCAGTGAGACGAGCTCCTACGAGCAGTACTTC.

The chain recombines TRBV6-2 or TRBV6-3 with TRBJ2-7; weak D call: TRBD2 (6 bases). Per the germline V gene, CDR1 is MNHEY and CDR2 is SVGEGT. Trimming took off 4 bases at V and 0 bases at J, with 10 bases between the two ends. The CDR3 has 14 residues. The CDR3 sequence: CASSSFGSSYEQYF. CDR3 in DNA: TGTGCCAGCAGTTCCTTCGGGAGCTCCTACGAGCAGTACTTC.

The DNA for the CDR3 is TGTGCCAGTAGTATGTTTGCTTCGGGGTCACAGGGGAATGAGCAGTTCTTC. This codes for CASSMFASGSQGNEQFF. The chain employs TRBV19 and TRBJ2-1, with 7 bases aligning to TRBD1. The CDR3 runs 17 residues. V trimming: 3 bases; J trimming: 7 bases; junction bases outside the gene matches: 15. In germline, CDR1 is LNHDA, CDR2 SQIVND (reference sequence).

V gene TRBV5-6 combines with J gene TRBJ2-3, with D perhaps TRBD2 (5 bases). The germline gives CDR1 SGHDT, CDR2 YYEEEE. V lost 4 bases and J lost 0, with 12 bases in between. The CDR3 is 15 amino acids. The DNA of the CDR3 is TGTGCCAGCAGCATAACATGGACTAGCACAGATACGCAGTATTTT. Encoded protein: CASSITWTSTDTQYF.

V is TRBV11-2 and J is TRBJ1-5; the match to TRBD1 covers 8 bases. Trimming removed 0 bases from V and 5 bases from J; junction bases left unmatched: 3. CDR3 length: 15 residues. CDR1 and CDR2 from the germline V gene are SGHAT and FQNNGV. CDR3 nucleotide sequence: TGTGCCAGCAGCTTAGATCAGGGGGCCTATCAGCCCCAGCATTTT. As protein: CASSLDQGAYQPQHF.

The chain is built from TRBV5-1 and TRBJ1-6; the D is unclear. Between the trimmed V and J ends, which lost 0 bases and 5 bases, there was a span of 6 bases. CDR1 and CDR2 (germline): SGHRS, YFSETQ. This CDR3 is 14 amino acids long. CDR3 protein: CASSLGTNNSPLHF. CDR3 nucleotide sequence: TGCGCCAGCAGCTTGGGCACGAATAATTCACCCCTCCACTTT.

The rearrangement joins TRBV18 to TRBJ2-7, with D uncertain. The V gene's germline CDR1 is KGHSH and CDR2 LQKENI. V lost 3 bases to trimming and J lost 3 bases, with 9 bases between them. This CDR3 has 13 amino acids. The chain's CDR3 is CASSPSLGYEQYF. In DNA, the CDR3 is TGTGCCAGCTCACCTAGTTTGGGCTACGAGCAGTACTTC.

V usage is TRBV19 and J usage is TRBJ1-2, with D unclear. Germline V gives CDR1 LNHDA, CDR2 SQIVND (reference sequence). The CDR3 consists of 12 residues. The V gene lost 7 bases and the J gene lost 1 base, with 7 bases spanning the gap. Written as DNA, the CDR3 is TGTGCCAGTAAGGCAGTTAACTATGGCTACACCTTC. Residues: CASKAVNYGYTF.

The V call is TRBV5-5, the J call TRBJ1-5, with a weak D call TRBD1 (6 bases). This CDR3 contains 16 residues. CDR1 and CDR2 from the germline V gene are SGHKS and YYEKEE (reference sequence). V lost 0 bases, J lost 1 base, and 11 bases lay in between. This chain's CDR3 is CASSLGGLGSNQPQHF. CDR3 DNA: TGTGCCAGCAGCTTGGGGGGGCTAGGGAGCAATCAGCCCCAGCATTTT.

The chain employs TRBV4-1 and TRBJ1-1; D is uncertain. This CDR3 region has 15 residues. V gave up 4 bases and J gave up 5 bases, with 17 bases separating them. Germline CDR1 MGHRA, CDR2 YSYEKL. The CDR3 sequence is CASSPSRASETEAFF. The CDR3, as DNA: TGCGCCAGCAGCCCTAGTCGGGCCTCCGAGACTGAAGCTTTCTTT.

CDR3 sequence reads: CASSQEERRRTEAFF. Here the CDR3 DNA reads TGCGCCAGCAGCCAAGAGGAAAGGCGAAGGACTGAAGCTTTCTTT. The gene calls are TRBV4-1 and TRBJ1-1; D not resolved. Germline loops: CDR1 MGHRA, CDR2 YSYEKL. The length of the CDR3 is 15 residues. The V end was cut by 0 bases, the J end by 5 bases, with 13 bases between.

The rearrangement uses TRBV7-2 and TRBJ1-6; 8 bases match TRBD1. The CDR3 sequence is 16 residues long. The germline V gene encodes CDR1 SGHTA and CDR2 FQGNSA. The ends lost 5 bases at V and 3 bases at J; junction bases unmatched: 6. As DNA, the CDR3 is TGTGCCAGCAGCCTCACTGGGACAGGCTATAATTCACCCCTCCACTTT. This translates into CASSLTGTGYNSPLHF.

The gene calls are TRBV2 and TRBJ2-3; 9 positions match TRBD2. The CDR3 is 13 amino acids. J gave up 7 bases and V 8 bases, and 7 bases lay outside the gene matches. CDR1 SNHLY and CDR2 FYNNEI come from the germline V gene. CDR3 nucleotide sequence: TGTGCCAGCCGTGCGGGGGGGCGAAATACGCAGTATTTT. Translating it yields CASRAGGRNTQYF.